These 9 T cell receptor beta chains were all obtained from the same sample, sequenced in a study of blood T cells in healthy people across ages. A second PCR of about 7 to 12 cycles used a sample-barcoded 5' primer and a J-beta primer mix. A single record per CDR3 protein comes from TCRdb applying MiXCR to the 5' RACE reads. The profile shows under 2,000,000 distinct CDR3 sequences, 40% to 55% of them singletons. Specimen: blood. These receptors all come from a woman in her thirties or forties in good health.

V usage is TRBV4-2 and J usage is TRBJ2-3, with D perhaps matching TRBD1 (6 bases). This CDR3 is built from 17 residues. V lost 0 bases, J lost 3 bases, and 16 bases lay in between. From germline, CDR1 is LGHNA and CDR2 YNFKEQ. The CDR3 DNA reads TGTGCCAGCAGCCAAGACGGGTCAGGGGCCCCGACAGATACGCAGTATTTT. Amino acids: CASSQDGSGAPTDTQYF.

A single count supports this clonotype. The chain has TRBV4-3 and TRBJ2-7; D is unclear. The J call may not be correct, given that the DNA end is closer to TRBJ2-4. Per the germline V gene, CDR1 is LGHNA and CDR2 is YSLEER. The CDR3 length is 15 residues. The CDR3 sequence is CASSQELVKTNIQYF. As DNA, the CDR3 is TGCGCCAGCAGCCAAGAACTGGTTAAGACAAACATTCAGTACTTC.

The chain employs TRBV9 and TRBJ2-1; D remains ambiguous. Trimming shortened V by 0 bases and J by 10 bases, and 14 bases separated the two germline ends. The CDR3 consists of 14 residues. Looked up from germline, CDR1 is SGDLS and CDR2 is YYNGEE. CDR3: CASSVGSSSWEQFF. DNA of the CDR3: TGTGCCAGCAGCGTAGGGAGTAGCTCTTGGGAGCAGTTCTTC.

The V gene is TRBV29-1, the J gene TRBJ1-2; a weak D match, TRBD1 (5 bases). Germline assignment: CDR1 SQVTM and CDR2 ANQGSEA. The CDR3 length is 13 residues. CDR3: CRVMSGEDYGYTF. CDR3 bases: TGCAGGGTTATGTCGGGGGAAGACTATGGCTACACCTTC.

The chain links TRBV3-1 to TRBJ2-3; TRBD2 matches 12 bases. This CDR3 spans 17 amino acids. Germline-derived CDR1 and CDR2 are LGHDT and YNNKEL (reference sequence). The trim removed 4 bases at V and 2 bases at J, leaving 7 bases unmatched. This CDR3 reads CASSPWTSGVLTDTQYF. The CDR3 region has the DNA TGTGCCAGCAGCCCTTGGACTAGCGGGGTCCTCACAGATACGCAGTATTTT.

This clonotype was recorded only once. The chain has TRBV7-2 and TRBJ2-2; D uncertain. Trimming pared 0 bases from V and 3 bases from J, leaving 5 bases between. Germline V gives CDR1 SGHTA, CDR2 FQGNSA. This CDR3 region has 14 residues. The CDR3 coding sequence is TGTGCCAGCAGCTTAGCGACTTACACCGGGGAGCTGTTTTTT. The encoded protein is CASSLATYTGELFF.

The chain combines TRBV24-1 with TRBJ1-5, with no clear D. CDR1 and CDR2 (germline): KGHDR, SFDVKD. V was clipped by 5 bases and J by 2 bases, with 9 bases between them. CDR3 length: 14 amino acids. Here the CDR3 reads CATSGRSGNQPQHF. The CDR3 region has the DNA TGTGCCACCAGTGGTCGTAGTGGCAATCAGCCCCAGCATTTT.

The rearrangement joins TRBV27 to TRBJ2-6; D is perhaps TRBD2 (5 bases). V shed 2 bases and J shed 3 bases, with 8 bases lying between them. Germline V gene lookup returns CDR1 MNHEY and CDR2 SMNVEV (reference sequence). This CDR3 region has 15 residues. The CDR3 DNA reads TGTGCCAGCAGTTTAGCCGGGAATGGGGCCAACGTCCTGACTTTC. Amino acids: CASSLAGNGANVLTF. The full variable domain, in which reference TRBV27 and TRBJ2-6 provide the parts outside the CDR3, is EAQVTQNPRYLITVTGKKLTVTCSQNMNHEYMSWYRQDPGLGLRQIYYSMNVEVTDKGDVPEGYKVSRKEKRNFPLILESPSPNQTSLYFCASSLAGNGANVLTFGAGSRLTVL.

The chain couples TRBV4-3 to TRBJ1-1, with D possibly TRBD1 on 5 matching bases. Looked up from germline, CDR1 is LGHNA and CDR2 is YSLEER. The CDR3 loop spans 16 amino acids. V was shortened by 1 base and J by 6 bases, with 18 bases between the two germline ends. The CDR3 spells CASSQGWGIWSPEAFF. The CDR3 DNA is TGCGCCAGCAGCCAAGGTTGGGGCATTTGGAGCCCTGAAGCTTTCTTT.